This TCR beta chain emerged from a study of T cell repertoires in ileal Crohn's disease. Overall study: About half of patients got postoperative therapy: about twelve thiopurines, over 15 anti-TNF.

General study results and limits: Mucosal expansions were suggested to be mainly CD8 T cells. Compared with non-smokers, active smokers at surgery showed more clonal expansions. Every patient over 26.8% clonality showed endoscopic recurrence.

TCRdb's table, derived via immunoSEQ multiplex PCR, lists solely in-frame clones and lacks some. This table holds some 15,000 clones, roughly 80% found once. As regards this clone: Its specificity is unknown.

The CDR3 sequence is 15 residues long. V lost 5 bases and J 4 bases, leaving 15 bases between the germline ends. The germline CDR1 and CDR2 sequences are SGHRS and YFSETQ. The material sequenced was ileal tissue. The rearrangement joins TRBV5-1 to TRBJ2-2; D remains ambiguous. The sequence was collected from an adult with Crohn's disease. The CDR3: CASSLIQTVTGELFF. DNA of the CDR3: TGCGCCAGCAGTCTTATACAGACCGTCACCGGGGAGCTGTTTTTT.